The table lists the clone carrying this T cell receptor beta chain with many counts. The antigen remains unidentified. These data come from a study of CD8 T cells in ankylosing spondylitis. This CDR3 is built from 11 residues. Per the germline V gene, CDR1 is DFQATT and CDR2 is SNEGSKA (reference sequence). Trimming stripped 6 bases from V and 9 bases from J, with 12 bases between. General observations from the study: Disease-linked clones proved CD8+ and comparatively uncommon in peripheral blood.

TCRdb processed the 5' RACE reads anew with MiXCR; each CDR3 protein has one entry. The repertoire holds 250,000 to 350,000 distinct CDR3 sequences, 20% seen once, with around 8% in the top ten. The genes are TRBV20-1 and TRBJ2-1, with D possibly TRBD2 on 7 matching bases. The receptor was isolated from a male donor with ankylosing spondylitis or in good health (not recorded which). Sequenced input: blood, either unsorted or a sorted T cell fraction (not recorded which). The CDR3: CSAGRGAEQFF. Here the CDR3 DNA reads TGCAGTGCCGGTCGGGGGGCTGAGCAGTTCTTC.